This paragraph covers one T cell receptor beta chain sequence. The sample originates from a study of cytomegalovirus exposure and HLA in healthy donors. In germline, CDR1 is SGHDN, CDR2 FVKESK. V lost 4 bases and J lost 6, with 13 bases in between. The CDR3 loop spans 15 amino acids. The PCR made use of 60 Vbeta and 13 Jbeta primers. Sequencing was performed with immunoSEQ multiplex PCR; in TCRdb, only in-frame clones are kept and a portion is missing. The data hold over 100,000 clones, with about 80% observed a single time. This receptor was identified in a woman aged 40 to 50 in good health and CMV-seropositive. The material sequenced was PBMCs. The chain employs TRBV14 and TRBJ1-6, with D tentatively TRBD1 (6 bases). The CDR3 DNA sequence: TGTGCCAGCAGCCTGGAACAGGGCCCTAATTCACCCCTCCACTTT. This sequence encodes CASSLEQGPNSPLHF.